This TCR beta chain was sequenced for a study of OX40 agonist ivuxolimab in advanced cancers. Study information: Three partial responders included one hepatocellular carcinoma patient and two cutaneous melanoma patients. General observations from the study: At 0.1 to 3.0 mg/kg and by week 6, CD4+ and CD8+ T cells in the blood had expanded clonally.

Measured with immunoSEQ multiplex PCR; TCRdb has only the in-frame clones, and not every one. The table includes under 90,000 clones, around 90% detected once. In the case of this clone: Its antigen is unidentified.

The source was CD4+ or CD8+ T cells sorted from blood, collected in a trial of the OX40 agonist ivuxolimab. The receptor's source is an adult with an advanced solid tumor such as melanoma, head and neck, liver or kidney cancer.

CDR3 loop: CASSSPLAGGMRDEQFF. In nucleotides, the CDR3 is TGTGCCAGCAGCTCGCCCCTAGCGGGAGGAATGAGGGATGAGCAGTTCTTC. V usage is TRBV11-3 and J usage is TRBJ2-1; 11 positions match TRBD2. J was trimmed by 8 bases and V by 4 bases; bases with no gene match: 13. The length of the CDR3 is 17 residues. CDR1 and CDR2 from the germline V gene are SGHNT and YENEEA.